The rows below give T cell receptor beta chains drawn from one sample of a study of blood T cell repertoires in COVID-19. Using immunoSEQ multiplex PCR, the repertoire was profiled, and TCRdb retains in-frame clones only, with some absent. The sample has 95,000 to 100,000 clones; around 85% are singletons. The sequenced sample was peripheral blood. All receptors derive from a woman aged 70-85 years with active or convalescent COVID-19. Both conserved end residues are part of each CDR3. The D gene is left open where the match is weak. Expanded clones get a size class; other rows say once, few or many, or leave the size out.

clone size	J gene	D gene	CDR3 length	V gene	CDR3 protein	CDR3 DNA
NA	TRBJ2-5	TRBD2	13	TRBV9	CASGGGEGETQYF	TGTGCCAGCGGGGGAGGGGAAGGAGAGACCCAGTACTTC
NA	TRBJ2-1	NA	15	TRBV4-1	CASSQDRGREVEQFF	TGCGCCAGCAGCCAAGATCGAGGCAGGGAGGTTGAGCAGTTCTTC
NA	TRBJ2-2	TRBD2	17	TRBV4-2	CASSSGLAGGQTGELFF	TGTGCCAGCAGCTCGGGACTAGCGGGGGGGCAAACCGGGGAGCTGTTTTTT
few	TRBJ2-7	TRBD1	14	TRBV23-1	CASSPGTGVHEQYF	TGCGCCAGCAGTCCCGGGACAGGGGTCCACGAGCAGTACTTC
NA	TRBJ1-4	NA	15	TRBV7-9	CASSLFFRAEEKLFF	TGTGCCAGCAGCTTATTTTTCAGGGCCGAGGAAAAACTGTTTTTT
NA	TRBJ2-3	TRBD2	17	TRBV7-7	CASSSGLAGPSTDTQYF	TGTGCTAGCAGCTCAGGGCTAGCGGGCCCTAGCACAGATACGCAGTATTTT
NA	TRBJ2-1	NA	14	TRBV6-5	CASTDPGGRNEQFF	TGTGCCAGCACCGACCCCGGGGGGCGCAATGAGCAGTTCTTC
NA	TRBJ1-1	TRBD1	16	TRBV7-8	CASSLKPGQGALGAFF	TGTGCCAGCAGCTTAAAACCGGGACAGGGGGCCCTCGGGGCTTTCTTT
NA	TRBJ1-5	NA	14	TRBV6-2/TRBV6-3	CASSPGGPNQPQHF	TGTGCCAGCAGCCCCGGGGGTCCCAATCAGCCCCAGCATTTT
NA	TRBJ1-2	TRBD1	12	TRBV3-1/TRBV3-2	CASSRTGYGYTF	TGTGCCAGCAGCCGGACAGGTTATGGCTACACCTTC
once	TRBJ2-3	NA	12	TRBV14	CASSLRTFYKYF	TGTGCCAGCAGCCTGAGGACTTTTTATAAGTATTTT
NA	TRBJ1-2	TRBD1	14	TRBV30	CAWSPPWTGNGYTF	TGTGCCTGGAGTCCCCCCTGGACAGGCAATGGCTACACCTTC
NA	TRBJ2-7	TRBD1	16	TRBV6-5	CASSYFGQDSPYEQYF	TGTGCCAGCAGTTACTTTGGACAGGACAGCCCCTACGAGCAGTACTTC
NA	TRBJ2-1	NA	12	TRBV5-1	CASSLPGNEQFF	TGCGCCAGCAGCTTGCCGGGGAATGAGCAGTTCTTC
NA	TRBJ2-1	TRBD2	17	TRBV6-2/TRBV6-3	CASSYSAGGTRYNEQFF	TGTGCCAGCAGTTACTCAGCCGGGGGGACCCGCTACAATGAGCAGTTCTTC
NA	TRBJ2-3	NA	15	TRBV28	CASSSPAGNTDTQYF	TGTGCCAGCAGTTCCCCCGCGGGGAACACAGATACGCAGTATTTT
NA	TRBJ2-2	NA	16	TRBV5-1	CASSLEGDTGTGELFF	TGCGCCAGCAGCTTGGAAGGAGACACGGGGACCGGGGAGCTGTTTTTT
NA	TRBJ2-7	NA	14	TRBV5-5	CASSPIVSSYEQYF	TGTGCCAGCAGCCCAATAGTAAGCTCCTACGAGCAGTACTTC
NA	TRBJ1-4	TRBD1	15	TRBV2	CASSGQGYGSEKLFF	TGTGCCAGCAGCGGACAGGGTTACGGAAGCGAAAAACTGTTTTTT
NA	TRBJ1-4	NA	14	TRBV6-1	CASSEQGTNEKLFF	TGTGCCAGCAGTGAACAGGGAACTAATGAAAAACTGTTTTTT
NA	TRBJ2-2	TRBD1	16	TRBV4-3	CASSKEYQGDTGELFF	TGCGCCAGCAGCAAAGAATACCAGGGGGACACCGGGGAGCTGTTTTTT
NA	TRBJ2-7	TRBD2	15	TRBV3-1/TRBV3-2	CASSQGLAGDYEQYF	TGTGCCAGCAGCCAAGGACTAGCGGGAGACTACGAGCAGTACTTC
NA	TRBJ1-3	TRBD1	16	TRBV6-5	CASSYQDRGGGNTIYF	TGTGCCAGCAGTTACCAGGACAGGGGGGGTGGAAACACCATATATTTT
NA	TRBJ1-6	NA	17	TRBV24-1	CATSDLWRERGNSPLHF	TGTGCCACCAGTGATTTGTGGCGGGAAAGGGGAAATTCACCCCTCCACTTT
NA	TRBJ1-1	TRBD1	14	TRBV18	CASSGTGESTEAFF	TGTGCCAGCTCAGGAACAGGGGAATCCACTGAAGCTTTCTTT
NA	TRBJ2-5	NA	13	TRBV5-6	CASSLGGQETQYF	TGTGCCAGCAGCCTCGGGGGCCAAGAGACCCAGTACTTC
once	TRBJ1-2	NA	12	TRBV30	CAWSPGVHGYTF	TGTGCCTGGAGTCCGGGGGTTCATGGCTACACCTTC
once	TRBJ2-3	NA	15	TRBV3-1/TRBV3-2	CASSQTTTYTDTQYF	TGTGCCAGCAGCCAAACTACCACCTACACAGATACGCAGTATTTT
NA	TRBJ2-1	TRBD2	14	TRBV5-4	CASSSSGMGVEQFF	TGTGCCAGCAGCTCTAGCGGCATGGGGGTTGAGCAGTTCTTC
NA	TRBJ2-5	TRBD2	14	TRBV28	CASSLAGVRETQYF	TGTGCCAGCAGTCTCGCGGGGGTTCGGGAGACCCAGTACTTC
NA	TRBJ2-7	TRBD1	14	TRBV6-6	CATRSSGTGDEQYF	TGTGCCACCAGGTCCTCCGGGACAGGGGACGAGCAGTACTTC
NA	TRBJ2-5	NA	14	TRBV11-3	CASSLGPGQETQYF	TGTGCCAGCAGCTTAGGTCCGGGGCAAGAGACCCAGTACTTC
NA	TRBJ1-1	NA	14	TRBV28	CASRPRTSNTEAFF	TGTGCCAGCAGACCGCGGACATCGAACACTGAAGCTTTCTTT
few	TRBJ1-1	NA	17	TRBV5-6	CASSRLLWGRENTEAFF	TGTGCCAGCAGTAGACTACTATGGGGGAGGGAGAACACTGAAGCTTTCTTT
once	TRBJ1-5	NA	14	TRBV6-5	CASNKQGQNQPQHF	TGTGCCAGCAACAAACAGGGCCAGAATCAGCCCCAGCATTTT
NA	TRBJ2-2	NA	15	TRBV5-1	CASSLAGEGTGELFF	TGCGCCAGCAGCTTGGCGGGAGAGGGGACCGGGGAGCTGTTTTTT
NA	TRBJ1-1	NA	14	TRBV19	CASSIGAGFTEAFF	TGTGCCAGTAGTATAGGGGCCGGATTCACTGAAGCTTTCTTT
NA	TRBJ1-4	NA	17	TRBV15	CATSIRRQITTNEKLFF	TGTGCCACCAGCATCCGAAGACAAATTACAACTAATGAAAAACTGTTTTTT
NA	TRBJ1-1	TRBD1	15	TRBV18	CASSRDRVNDAEAFF	TGTGCCAGCTCCCGGGACAGGGTAAATGACGCTGAAGCTTTCTTT
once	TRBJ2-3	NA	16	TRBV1	CTSSQVTEVHTDTQYF	TGCACCAGCAGCCAAGTGACGGAGGTCCACACAGATACGCAGTATTTT
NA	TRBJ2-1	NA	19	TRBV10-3	CAISELHPTSSLPYNEQFF	TGTGCCATCAGTGAGTTGCACCCTACTAGTTCGCTACCCTACAATGAGCAGTTCTTC
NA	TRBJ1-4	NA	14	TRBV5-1	CASSLGQGSTKLFF	TGCGCCAGCAGCTTGGGTCAGGGGAGTACAAAACTGTTTTTT
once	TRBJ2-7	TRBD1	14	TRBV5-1	CASSATLQGYEQYF	TGCGCCAGCAGCGCGACGCTACAGGGGTACGAGCAGTACTTC
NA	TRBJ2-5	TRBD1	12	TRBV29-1	CSVLGGMETQYF	TGCAGCGTTTTAGGGGGCATGGAGACCCAGTACTTC
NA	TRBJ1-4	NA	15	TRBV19	CASSIQGITNEKLFF	TGTGCCAGTAGTATACAGGGGATCACTAATGAAAAACTGTTTTTT
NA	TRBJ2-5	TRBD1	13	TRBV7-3	CASSSTGGGTQYF	TGTGCCAGCAGCTCGACAGGGGGCGGGACCCAGTACTTC
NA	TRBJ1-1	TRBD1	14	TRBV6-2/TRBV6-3	CASSHGHRGTEAFF	TGTGCCAGCAGTCATGGACACAGGGGAACTGAAGCTTTCTTT
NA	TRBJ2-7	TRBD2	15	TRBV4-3	CASSQVAGGPYEQYF	TGCGCCAGCAGCCAAGTGGCGGGAGGGCCCTACGAGCAGTACTTC
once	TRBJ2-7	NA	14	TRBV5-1	CASRWSTGAYEQYF	TGCGCCAGCAGGTGGTCGACAGGTGCCTACGAGCAGTACTTC
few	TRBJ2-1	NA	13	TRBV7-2	CASSLSLHNEQFF	TGTGCCAGCAGCTTATCCCTACACAATGAGCAGTTCTTC
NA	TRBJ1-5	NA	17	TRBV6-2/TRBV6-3	CASSYSPDSLRYQPQHF	TGTGCCAGCAGTTACTCCCCCGATTCCCTCCGGTATCAGCCCCAGCATTTT
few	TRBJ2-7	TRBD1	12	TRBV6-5	CASRDRAYEQYF	TGTGCCAGTCGGGACAGGGCCTACGAGCAGTACTTC
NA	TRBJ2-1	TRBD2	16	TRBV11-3	CASSSGGGNSYNEQFF	TGTGCCAGCAGCTCCGGGGGGGGTAACTCCTACAATGAGCAGTTCTTC
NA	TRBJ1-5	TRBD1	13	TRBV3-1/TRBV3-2	CASSQEGGQPQHF	TGTGCCAGCAGCCAAGAAGGGGGCCAGCCCCAGCATTTT